The source of this TCR beta chain is a study of T cells in Graves' hyperthyroidism and ophthalmopathy. Study-wide findings and caveats: Before onset, ophthalmopathy was predicted by the model a median around 6.5 months earlier. Most thyroid-expanded clonotypes above 0.001 were also found in blood.

This CDR3 is 15 amino acids long. Germline loops: CDR1 DFQATT, CDR2 SNEGSKA (reference sequence). V lost 5 bases and J lost 0, with 16 bases in between. TCR beta CDR3 region amplification was performed from RNA transcripts. A set of HTBI primers served as the primers for a first-round RT-PCR of the TCR CDR3. One entry per CDR3 protein, called by TCRdb with MiXCR from the multiplex PCR reads. The table includes hundreds of thousands of distinct CDR3 sequences, 14% to 15% detected once. The PBMCs were taken from about 10 ml of fresh peripheral blood. This clonotype was seen at least ten times. Its matching antigen is unknown.

The material sequenced was blood. This TCR derives from a man aged 18 to 30 with Graves' ophthalmopathy. V and J are TRBV20-1 and TRBJ1-1, with D possibly TRBD1 on 6 matching bases. CDR3 in DNA: TGCAGTGCTCCCAGGACCGGGACACTGAACACTGAAGCTTTCTTT. This gives the protein CSAPRTGTLNTEAFF.